This T cell receptor (beta chain) derives from a study of shared clonotypes between healthy human individuals. Study observations and caveats: Among several donors, around 5% of naive CD4 clonotypes were found in common. Larger richness was generally estimated for naive than memory subsets.

Each PCR replicate from the sorted subsets contained about 200 ng DNA, which is 30,000 or so T cell genomes. The table came from immunoSEQ multiplex PCR; TCRdb's copy has only in-frame clones and leaves some out. The table records about 1.5 million clones, 95% to 99% of them present only once. In germline, CDR1 is MGHDK, CDR2 SYGVNS. This CDR3 is 15 amino acids long. The junction had 2 bases not matched to a gene; V was cut back by 4 bases and J by 2 bases. A note on this clone: Its antigen is unidentified.

The gene calls are TRBV25-1 and TRBJ2-7, with TRBD2 identical over 13 bases. Sequencing used naive CD4+ T cells sorted from blood. As to subset: CD45RA+ positively selected. This sequence was found in a man aged 25 to 40 in good health. CDR3 sequence reads: CASSVGLAGTYEQYF. The CDR3 coding sequence is TGTGCCAGCAGTGTGGGACTAGCGGGGACCTACGAGCAGTACTTC.